Following are 9 T cell receptor beta chains from one sample sequenced in a study of cytomegalovirus exposure and HLA in healthy donors. PCR primers comprised 60 Vbeta and 13 Jbeta primers. Measured with immunoSEQ multiplex PCR; TCRdb has only the in-frame clones, and not every one. Of fewer than 200,000 clones listed, over 80% are singletons. Sequencing was done on a sample of PBMCs. All receptors come from a human donor in good health.

This chain links TRBV10-3 with TRBJ1-2; 7 bases align to TRBD1. The CDR3 is 16 residues long. In germline, CDR1 is ENHRY, CDR2 SYGVKD. Trimming removed 10 bases from V and 5 bases from J; junction bases left unmatched: 19. The chain's CDR3 is CASGSGTATFPYGYTF. Here the CDR3 DNA reads TGTGCCAGCGGAAGTGGGACAGCCACCTTCCCTTATGGCTACACCTTC.

This chain joins TRBV6-6 and TRBJ2-7; TRBD1 matches at 9 bases. The CDR3 is 16 residues long. Looked up from germline, CDR1 is MNHNY and CDR2 is SVGAGI (reference sequence). V lost 5 bases, J lost 2 bases, and 10 bases stayed unmatched. CDR3 loop: CASSNPGQGFTYEQYF. The CDR3 nucleotides are TGTGCCAGCAGTAACCCGGGACAGGGTTTCACCTACGAGCAGTACTTC.

The J gene is TRBJ1-5, the V gene TRBV4-1; no definite D call. Germline CDR1 is MGHRA and CDR2 is YSYEKL. This CDR3 region has 13 residues. Trimming took off 0 bases at V and 13 bases at J, with 13 bases between the two ends. CDR3 sequence: CASSQDLSPTQHF. For the CDR3, the DNA is TGCGCCAGCAGCCAAGATTTGAGCCCAACGCAGCATTTT.

This chain uses TRBV7-9 with TRBJ2-3; 10 nucleotides agree with TRBD1. The germline CDR1 and CDR2 sequences are SEHNR and FQNEAQ (reference sequence). This CDR3 comprises 15 residues. V lost 3 bases and J lost 0; bases outside the gene matches: 0. CDR3 sequence: CASSLGQGSTDTQYF. The DNA for the CDR3 is TGTGCCAGCAGCTTGGGACAGGGGAGCACAGATACGCAGTATTTT.

V and J are TRBV13 and TRBJ2-5; D not certain. Germline CDR1 reads PRHDT; CDR2 reads FYEKMQ (reference sequence). Trimming left V 0 bases short and J 6 bases short, with 5 bases between. The CDR3 is 12 residues long. CDR3 sequence reads: CASSLGQQTQYF. In DNA, the CDR3 is TGTGCCAGCAGCTTAGGACAACAGACCCAGTACTTC. The whole variable domain, filled in from reference TRBV13 and TRBJ2-5, reads AAGVIQSPRHLIKEKRETATLKCYPIPRHDTVYWYQQGPGQDPQFLISFYEKMQSDKGSIPDRFSAQQFSDYHSELNMSSLELGDSALYFCASSLGQQTQYFGPGTRLLVL.

This rearrangement joins TRBV15 to TRBJ1-1; 10 positions match TRBD1. V gave up 0 bases and J gave up 3 bases; unmatched junction bases: 4. The CDR3 sequence is 16 residues long. In germline, CDR1 is LNHNV, CDR2 YYDKDF (reference sequence). The CDR3 is CATSRDTGQGDTEAFF. In DNA, the CDR3 is TGTGCCACCAGCAGAGATACCGGACAGGGGGACACTGAAGCTTTCTTT.

The V gene is TRBV11-2, the J gene TRBJ2-7; perhaps TRBD2 as D (5 bases). The V end was cut by 2 bases, the J end by 2 bases, with 13 bases between. This CDR3 comprises 15 residues. The germline V gene has CDR1 SGHAT and CDR2 FQNNGV. This CDR3 is CASSLLAGRPYEQYF. The CDR3 DNA follows: TGTGCCAGCAGCTTACTAGCTGGCCGACCCTACGAGCAGTACTTC.

The V call is TRBV4-3, the J call TRBJ1-2, with D maybe TRBD1 (5 bases). The CDR3 sequence is 16 residues long. Germline lookup yields CDR1 LGHNA and CDR2 YSLEER. Trimming cost V 0 bases and J 2 bases, with 13 bases left between them. The chain's CDR3 is CASSQEAAGPNYGYTF. The CDR3 coding sequence is TGCGCCAGCAGCCAAGAGGCGGCGGGACCAAACTATGGCTACACCTTC.

This rearrangement joins TRBV10-2 to TRBJ1-5, with TRBD1 as a possible D gene (5 bases). The V and J ends lost 0 bases and 0 bases respectively, with 12 bases between them. Germline V CDR1 and CDR2: WSHSY, SAAADI. CDR3 length equals 17 residues. CDR3 nucleotides: TGCGCCAGCAGTGAGTCGGGGGGGGTTTATAGCAATCAGCCCCAGCATTTT. Translation gives CASSESGGVYSNQPQHF.